This T cell receptor beta chain is from a study of early T cells in non-severe SARS-CoV-2 infection (dated by TCRdb to about 2021). Turning to the overall study: TCR sequencing used bulk RNA from unsorted whole blood, so alpha and beta chains could not be paired. Study-level results and caveats: VDJdb matching was skewed toward anti-spike CD8 responses and likely underestimated virus-specific expansions, missing private and CD4 specificities.

Points on this clonotype: This clone's antigen is unknown. Base-call qualities are not available, and no considerably larger clone is one nucleotide away.

The CDR3 covers 14 residues, taking in both the cysteine and the phenylalanine. Only the CDR3 DNA stays, 42 bases, in frame from base 1. V has 3 bases trimmed and J has 8 bases trimmed; junction bases matching no gene number 7. The CDR1 and CDR2 encoded by the germline V gene are SGHAT and FQNNGV. This was a case-control study nested in a cohort of healthcare workers in London, UK, who had nasopharyngeal swab PCR tests and blood samples taken every week. Healthcare workers were recruited during the week of the UK lockdown, between 23 and 31 March 2020, and followed weekly for up to 16 weeks. The library was obtained by 5' RACE. The sequencing machine was a NextSeq 500. Unique molecular identifiers were attached to individual cDNA molecules in the TCR library protocol so that sequencing error and PCR bias could be corrected. Both TCR alpha and beta chains were sequenced, and tight co-correlation was observed between alpha and beta sequence abundances in each sample. Processing in the source paper ran as follows. Decombinator V4 was used to annotate TCR sequences for V gene, J gene and CDR3. Expanded TCRs were defined as changing significantly between any two time points under a Poisson model with p below 0.0001. TCR abundances were normalised to the total number of TCRs sequenced in each sample and reported as counts per million. TRAV1-2 paired with TRAJ12, TRAJ20 or TRAJ33 defined MAIT TCRs, while TRAV10 paired with TRAJ18 defined iNKT TCRs. VDJdb, accessed 1 November 2021, was searched for CMV, EBV and SARS-CoV-2 annotated TCRs, excluding TCRs annotated for multiple antigens. The raw public data were reprocessed by TCRdb itself: fastp quality trimming at Q25, MiXCR clonotype calling, in-frame beta chains only. Merged by CDR3 protein, the rows form single entries marked with the most common genes and DNA. The V and J calls and clone size come from TCRdb's table, not from the authors' own analysis. The sample data list roughly 40,000 distinct CDR3 sequences, and roughly 7.1% of these were observed just once. The ten most abundant clones make up around 4.5% of the sample.

The sample consisted of whole blood. This TCR derives from an adult who was a healthcare worker with PCR-confirmed SARS-CoV-2 infection or an uninfected control (not recorded which). The receptor chain draws on TRBV11-2 and TRBJ1-1, and 9 bases in between align with TRBD1. The CDR3 region reads CASSFQTGGAEAFF. Read as DNA, the sequence is TGTGCCAGCAGCTTCCAAACAGGGGGCGCGGAAGCTTTCTTT.